This T cell receptor beta chain emerged from a study of graft-versus-host responses after intestinal transplantation. Study-wide background: Those transplanted obtained multivisceral, liver-intestinal, or isolated intestinal grafts. Recipients were all induced with anti-thymocyte globulin, then given tacrolimus and steroids for approximately three years.

Study-wide points: The recipient marrow held GvH clones, and some of them showed up first in ileum or blood.

As to this clone: Antigen specificity is unknown.

Only in-frame clones appear in the TCRdb table, and some are missing; sequencing was by immunoSEQ multiplex PCR. This table has about 100,000 clones, more than 75% appearing once. The receptor was isolated from a human donor who was the organ donor for an intestinal transplant. The specimen comprised unstimulated CD4+ T cells sorted from spleen or lymph node cells, sampled before transplant.

The CDR3 DNA reads as TGTGCCAGTAGTTCCTGGACGGGGAACACTGAAGCTTTCTTT. Its protein product is CASSSWTGNTEAFF. This sequence joins TRBV19 and TRBJ1-1; no definite D call. The CDR3 is 14 amino acids. Germline loops: CDR1 LNHDA, CDR2 SQIVND (reference sequence). V was clipped by 5 bases and J by 1 base, with 11 bases between them. Drawing the rest from reference TRBV19 and TRBJ1-1, the complete variable domain is DGGITQSPKYLFRKEGQNVTLSCEQNLNHDAMYWYRQDPGQGLRLIYYSQIVNDFQKGDIAEGYSVSREKKESFPLTVTSAQKNPTAFYLCASSSWTGNTEAFFGQGTRLTVV.